The rows below give T cell receptor beta chains drawn from one sample of a study of shared clonotypes between healthy human individuals. Sequencing used immunoSEQ multiplex PCR; TCRdb keeps in-frame clones, though not all of them. This table holds about 2.3 million clones, 85% to 95% found once. Sequenced input: naive CD4+ T cells from PBMCs. The receptors were gathered from a man younger than 35 in good health. Some clones in this sample may be carry-over from other donors' samples. Both conserved end residues are part of each CDR3. Fields, in order: CDR3 protein, CDR3 DNA, J gene, D gene, V gene, clone size. The D gene is left open where the match is weak. Part of the rows lack a size; the others show once, few, many or a class for expanded clones.

CDR3 protein: CASSYGLADTYEQYF; CDR3 DNA: TGCGCCAGCAGCTACGGACTAGCGGATACCTACGAGCAGTACTTC; J gene: TRBJ2-7; D gene: TRBD2; V gene: TRBV5-1; clone size: -
CDR3 protein: CASTLGGTSSGNTIYF; CDR3 DNA: TGCGCCAGCACCTTGGGAGGGACCAGCTCTGGAAACACCATATATTTT; J gene: TRBJ1-3; D gene: -; V gene: TRBV5-1; clone size: -
CDR3 protein: CASSLPQNYNEQFF; CDR3 DNA: TGTGCCAGCAGCTTACCTCAGAACTACAATGAGCAGTTCTTC; J gene: TRBJ2-1; D gene: -; V gene: TRBV7-2; clone size: -
CDR3 protein: CASSADRGSGNTIYF; CDR3 DNA: TGTGCCAGCAGTGCTGACAGGGGGTCAGGAAACACCATATATTTT; J gene: TRBJ1-3; D gene: TRBD1; V gene: TRBV2; clone size: -
CDR3 protein: CASSWDINYGYTF; CDR3 DNA: TGTGCCAGCAGTTGGGACATTAACTATGGCTACACCTTC; J gene: TRBJ1-2; D gene: -; V gene: TRBV6-5; clone size: -
CDR3 protein: CASSLRPGGRMGDEQFF; CDR3 DNA: TGTGCCAGCAGCTTAAGACCCGGCGGGAGAATGGGCGATGAGCAGTTCTTC; J gene: TRBJ2-1; D gene: TRBD2; V gene: TRBV7-9; clone size: -
CDR3 protein: CASSEGQGAGEQYF; CDR3 DNA: TGTGCCAGCAGCGAGGGACAGGGGGCTGGGGAGCAGTACTTC; J gene: TRBJ2-7; D gene: TRBD1; V gene: TRBV5-8; clone size: -
CDR3 protein: CASRSLNTGELFF; CDR3 DNA: TGTGCCAGCAGGAGCCTGAACACCGGGGAGCTGTTTTTT; J gene: TRBJ2-2; D gene: -; V gene: TRBV2; clone size: -
CDR3 protein: CASSSRMINYGYTF; CDR3 DNA: TGTGCCAGCAGTTCACGTATGATTAACTATGGCTACACCTTC; J gene: TRBJ1-2; D gene: -; V gene: TRBV28; clone size: -
CDR3 protein: CASSTGQVGQPQHF; CDR3 DNA: TGTGCCAGCAGCACGGGACAGGTCGGTCAGCCCCAGCATTTT; J gene: TRBJ1-5; D gene: TRBD1; V gene: TRBV9; clone size: -
CDR3 protein: CASRVGRDLRGNQPQHF; CDR3 DNA: TGTGCCAGTAGGGTAGGACGGGACCTAAGAGGCAATCAGCCCCAGCATTTT; J gene: TRBJ1-5; D gene: -; V gene: TRBV19; clone size: -
CDR3 protein: CASSPGQGSYNEQFF; CDR3 DNA: TGCGCCAGCAGCCCGGGACAGGGCTCCTACAATGAGCAGTTCTTC; J gene: TRBJ2-1; D gene: TRBD1; V gene: TRBV4-1; clone size: -
CDR3 protein: CASSLGPGRNYGYTF; CDR3 DNA: TGTGCCAGCAGCTTGGGTCCGGGGAGAAACTATGGCTACACCTTC; J gene: TRBJ1-2; D gene: -; V gene: TRBV5-8; clone size: -
CDR3 protein: CASSRGAGLEPQHF; CDR3 DNA: TGTGCCAGCAGCCGGGGGGCAGGGCTGGAGCCCCAGCATTTT; J gene: TRBJ1-5; D gene: -; V gene: TRBV7-9; clone size: -
CDR3 protein: CSATGFDEQFF; CDR3 DNA: TGCAGTGCTACGGGTTTCGATGAGCAGTTCTTC; J gene: TRBJ2-1; D gene: -; V gene: TRBV20-1; clone size: -
CDR3 protein: CASSPRGRAVDEQFF; CDR3 DNA: TGTGCCAGCTCACCACGCGGGAGGGCCGTTGATGAGCAGTTCTTC; J gene: TRBJ2-1; D gene: TRBD2; V gene: TRBV18; clone size: -
CDR3 protein: CARSLTRTAGSGNTIYF; CDR3 DNA: TGTGCCAGAAGCTTAACAAGGACGGCGGGCTCTGGAAACACCATATATTTT; J gene: TRBJ1-3; D gene: -; V gene: TRBV5-3; clone size: once
CDR3 protein: CASSLEAGRAYEQYF; CDR3 DNA: TGTGCCAGCAGCTTGGAGGCGGGGAGAGCCTACGAGCAGTACTTC; J gene: TRBJ2-7; D gene: -; V gene: TRBV5-4; clone size: -
CDR3 protein: CASSLGGSEKLFF; CDR3 DNA: TGCGCCAGCAGCTTGGGCGGCTCTGAAAAACTGTTTTTT; J gene: TRBJ1-4; D gene: -; V gene: TRBV5-1; clone size: -
CDR3 protein: CASSRVLGTGPPNYGYTF; CDR3 DNA: TGTGCCAGTAGTAGGGTTTTGGGGACAGGACCTCCTAACTATGGCTACACCTTC; J gene: TRBJ1-2; D gene: TRBD1; V gene: TRBV19; clone size: -
CDR3 protein: CSLWVREALSYEQYF; CDR3 DNA: TGCAGCTTATGGGTTCGGGAGGCCCTCTCCTACGAGCAGTACTTC; J gene: TRBJ2-7; D gene: TRBD2; V gene: TRBV29-1; clone size: once
CDR3 protein: CASRTGQGSYGYTF; CDR3 DNA: TGTGCCAGCAGGACGGGACAGGGGAGCTATGGCTACACCTTC; J gene: TRBJ1-2; D gene: TRBD1; V gene: TRBV6-5; clone size: -
CDR3 protein: CASSLVGGPYNEQFF; CDR3 DNA: TGCGCCAGCAGCTTGGTCGGAGGACCTTACAATGAGCAGTTCTTC; J gene: TRBJ2-1; D gene: -; V gene: TRBV5-1; clone size: -
CDR3 protein: CASSILPSLATEAFF; CDR3 DNA: TGTGCCAGTAGTATTTTGCCCAGCTTAGCCACTGAAGCTTTCTTT; J gene: TRBJ1-1; D gene: -; V gene: TRBV19; clone size: -
CDR3 protein: CAISGDRESETQYF; CDR3 DNA: TGTGCCATCAGCGGGGACAGGGAGAGTGAGACCCAGTACTTC; J gene: TRBJ2-5; D gene: TRBD1; V gene: TRBV10-3; clone size: -
CDR3 protein: CASSVEGLEGETQYF; CDR3 DNA: TGTGCCAGCAGCGTAGAGGGACTGGAGGGAGAGACCCAGTACTTC; J gene: TRBJ2-5; D gene: -; V gene: TRBV9; clone size: -
CDR3 protein: CASSLATTYTGELFF; CDR3 DNA: TGTGCCAGCAGCTTGGCGACGACCTACACCGGGGAGCTGTTTTTT; J gene: TRBJ2-2; D gene: -; V gene: TRBV5-8; clone size: -
CDR3 protein: CASSSPSYEQYF; CDR3 DNA: TGTGCCAGCAGTTCCCCATCCTACGAGCAGTACTTC; J gene: TRBJ2-7; D gene: -; V gene: TRBV27; clone size: -
CDR3 protein: CASSPAGLTDTQYF; CDR3 DNA: TGTGCCAGCAGCCCAGCGGGCCTCACAGATACGCAGTATTTT; J gene: TRBJ2-3; D gene: -; V gene: TRBV7-2; clone size: -
CDR3 protein: CASSQPGTSGYNEQFF; CDR3 DNA: TGTGCCAGCAGCCAACCAGGGACTAGCGGCTACAATGAGCAGTTCTTC; J gene: TRBJ2-1; D gene: TRBD2; V gene: TRBV4-2; clone size: -
CDR3 protein: CASSAHRENTEAFF; CDR3 DNA: TGTGCCAGCAGTGCGCACAGGGAGAACACTGAAGCTTTCTTT; J gene: TRBJ1-1; D gene: -; V gene: TRBV2; clone size: -
CDR3 protein: CASSRTPGQRYNEQFF; CDR3 DNA: TGTGCCAGCTCACGCACACCGGGACAGAGATACAATGAGCAGTTCTTC; J gene: TRBJ2-1; D gene: TRBD1; V gene: TRBV18; clone size: once
CDR3 protein: CASSASGTTYNEQFF; CDR3 DNA: TGTGCCAGCAGCGCTAGCGGGACGACCTACAATGAGCAGTTCTTC; J gene: TRBJ2-1; D gene: TRBD2; V gene: TRBV9; clone size: -
CDR3 protein: CASSRPTGVNSPLHF; CDR3 DNA: TGTGCCAGCAGTCGCCCGACAGGGGTCAATTCACCCCTCCACTTT; J gene: TRBJ1-6; D gene: TRBD1; V gene: TRBV28; clone size: -
CDR3 protein: CASSLGAYEKLFF; CDR3 DNA: TGCGCCAGCAGCCTTGGAGCCTATGAAAAACTGTTTTTT; J gene: TRBJ1-4; D gene: -; V gene: TRBV5-1; clone size: -
CDR3 protein: CASSLGGGTYEQYF; CDR3 DNA: TGTGCCAGCAGCCTGGGAGGGGGAACCTACGAGCAGTACTTC; J gene: TRBJ2-7; D gene: -; V gene: TRBV7-7; clone size: once
CDR3 protein: CASSPGTTNPYEQYF; CDR3 DNA: TGCGCCAGCAGTCCTGGGACTACAAATCCCTACGAGCAGTACTTC; J gene: TRBJ2-7; D gene: TRBD2; V gene: TRBV5-1; clone size: -
CDR3 protein: CASTPLGGQGTYGYTF; CDR3 DNA: TGTGCCAGCACTCCCTTGGGGGGACAGGGGACCTATGGCTACACCTTC; J gene: TRBJ1-2; D gene: TRBD1; V gene: TRBV27; clone size: -
CDR3 protein: CASSLSRMTTSYEQYF; CDR3 DNA: TGTGCCAGCAGTTTGAGTCGGATGACGACCTCCTACGAGCAGTACTTC; J gene: TRBJ2-7; D gene: -; V gene: TRBV28; clone size: -
CDR3 protein: CASSFPDRPDTQYF; CDR3 DNA: TGCGCCAGCAGCTTCCCCGACAGACCAGATACGCAGTATTTT; J gene: TRBJ2-3; D gene: -; V gene: TRBV5-1; clone size: -
CDR3 protein: CASSLDREGSYTF; CDR3 DNA: TGTGCCAGCAGCCTCGACAGGGAAGGAAGCTACACCTTC; J gene: TRBJ1-2; D gene: TRBD1; V gene: TRBV6-1; clone size: -
CDR3 protein: CSARGPAEQFF; CDR3 DNA: TGCAGTGCCAGGGGTCCGGCTGAGCAGTTCTTC; J gene: TRBJ2-1; D gene: -; V gene: TRBV20-1; clone size: -
CDR3 protein: CASSWAGGGQNIQYF; CDR3 DNA: TGTGCCAGCAGTTGGGCAGGAGGGGGCCAAAACATTCAGTACTTC; J gene: TRBJ2-4; D gene: -; V gene: TRBV28; clone size: -
CDR3 protein: CASSTYRGTYNEQFF; CDR3 DNA: TGTGCCAGCAGTACATACAGGGGCACCTACAATGAGCAGTTCTTC; J gene: TRBJ2-1; D gene: TRBD1; V gene: TRBV27; clone size: -
CDR3 protein: CASSFRAGAYEQYF; CDR3 DNA: TGTGCCAGCAGTTTTCGGGCAGGGGCCTACGAGCAGTACTTC; J gene: TRBJ2-7; D gene: -; V gene: TRBV28; clone size: -
CDR3 protein: CASSEGLGNQPQHF; CDR3 DNA: TGTGCCAGCAGTGAGGGCCTCGGCAATCAGCCCCAGCATTTT; J gene: TRBJ1-5; D gene: -; V gene: TRBV25-1; clone size: -
CDR3 protein: CASSIDRGQDTQYF; CDR3 DNA: TGTGCCAGTAGTATAGACAGGGGGCAAGATACGCAGTATTTT; J gene: TRBJ2-3; D gene: TRBD1; V gene: TRBV19; clone size: once
CDR3 protein: CATLAGGRYEQYF; CDR3 DNA: TGTGCCACTTTAGCGGGAGGGAGATACGAGCAGTACTTC; J gene: TRBJ2-7; D gene: TRBD2; V gene: TRBV28; clone size: -
CDR3 protein: CACSPVLEEAFF; CDR3 DNA: TGTGCCTGCTCACCGGTCCTAGAAGAAGCTTTCTTT; J gene: TRBJ1-1; D gene: -; V gene: TRBV30; clone size: -
CDR3 protein: CASSRGQAGELFF; CDR3 DNA: TGTGCCAGCAGCCGGGGTCAGGCCGGGGAGCTGTTTTTT; J gene: TRBJ2-2; D gene: -; V gene: TRBV27; clone size: -
CDR3 protein: CASSLTGGVEAFF; CDR3 DNA: TGTGCCAGCAGCTTAACAGGGGGCGTGGAAGCTTTCTTT; J gene: TRBJ1-1; D gene: TRBD1; V gene: TRBV11-1; clone size: -
CDR3 protein: CASSLIGLTEETQYF; CDR3 DNA: TGTGCCAGCAGCTTAATCGGGCTCACTGAAGAGACCCAGTACTTC; J gene: TRBJ2-5; D gene: -; V gene: TRBV7-9; clone size: -
CDR3 protein: CASSLLPRQGALPF; CDR3 DNA: TGTGCCAGCAGCTTATTACCGAGACAGGGGGCGTTACCGTTT; J gene: TRBJ1-1; D gene: TRBD1; V gene: TRBV7-3; clone size: -
CDR3 protein: CARSPNNEQFF; CDR3 DNA: TGTGCCAGAAGCCCCAACAATGAGCAGTTCTTC; J gene: TRBJ2-1; D gene: -; V gene: TRBV5-3; clone size: -
CDR3 protein: CASYDRAIVNTEAFF; CDR3 DNA: TGTGCCAGTTACGACAGGGCCATCGTGAACACTGAAGCTTTCTTT; J gene: TRBJ1-1; D gene: TRBD1; V gene: TRBV28; clone size: once